This entry describes one T cell receptor (beta chain). What it binds is not known. This sample was taken from a study of OX40 agonist ivuxolimab in advanced cancers. Measured with immunoSEQ multiplex PCR; TCRdb has only the in-frame clones, and not every one. The sample has approximately 59,000 clones; 88% are singletons. Trimming took 5 bases from V and 3 from J, leaving 7 bases between them. Germline CDR1 reads SGHTA; CDR2 reads FQGTGA. CDR3 length: 13 amino acids. Points from the study as a whole: By week 6 at 0.1 to 3.0 mg/kg, blood CD4+ and CD8+ T cells had expanded clonally.

The starting material was CD4+ or CD8+ T cells sorted from blood, obtained in a trial of the OX40 agonist ivuxolimab. This receptor was taken from an adult with an advanced solid tumor such as melanoma, head and neck, liver or kidney cancer. V gene TRBV7-3 combines with J gene TRBJ2-2, with a possible D match to TRBD1 (5 bases). CDR3 amino acids: CASSPTDTGELFF. The CDR3 DNA reads TGTGCCAGCAGCCCGACAGACACCGGGGAGCTGTTTTTT.